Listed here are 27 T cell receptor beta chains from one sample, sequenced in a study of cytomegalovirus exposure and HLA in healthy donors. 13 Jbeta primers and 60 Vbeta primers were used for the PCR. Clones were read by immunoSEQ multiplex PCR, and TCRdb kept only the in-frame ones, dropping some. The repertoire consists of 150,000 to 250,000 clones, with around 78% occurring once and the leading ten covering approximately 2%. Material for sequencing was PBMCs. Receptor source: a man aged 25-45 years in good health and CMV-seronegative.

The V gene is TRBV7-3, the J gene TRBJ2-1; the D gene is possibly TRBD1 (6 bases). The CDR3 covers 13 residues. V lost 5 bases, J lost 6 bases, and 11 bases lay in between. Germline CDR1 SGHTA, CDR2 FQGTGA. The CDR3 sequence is CASSTGRGNEQFF. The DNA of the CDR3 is TGTGCCAGCAGCACAGGGAGAGGCAATGAGCAGTTCTTC.

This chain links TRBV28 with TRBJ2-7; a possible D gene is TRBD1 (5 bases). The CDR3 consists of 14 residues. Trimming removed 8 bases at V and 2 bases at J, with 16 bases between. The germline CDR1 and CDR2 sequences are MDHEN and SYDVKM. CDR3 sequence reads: CASQAAGWAYEQYF. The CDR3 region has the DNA TGTGCCAGCCAGGCGGCAGGGTGGGCCTACGAGCAGTACTTC.

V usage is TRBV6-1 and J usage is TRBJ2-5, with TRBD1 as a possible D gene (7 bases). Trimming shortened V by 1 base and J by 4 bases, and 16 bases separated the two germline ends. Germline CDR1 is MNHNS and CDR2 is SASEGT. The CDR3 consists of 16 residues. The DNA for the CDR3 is TGTGCCAGCAGTGAAGAGGAGGGGGCCGGAGGAGAGACCCAGTACTTC. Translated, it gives CASSEEEGAGGETQYF.

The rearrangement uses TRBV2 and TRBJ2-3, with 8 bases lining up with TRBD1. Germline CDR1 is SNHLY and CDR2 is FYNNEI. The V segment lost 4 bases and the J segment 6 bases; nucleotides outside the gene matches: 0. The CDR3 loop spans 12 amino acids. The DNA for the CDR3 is TGTGCCAGCAGTGGACAGGGGGATACGCAGTATTTT. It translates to CASSGQGDTQYF. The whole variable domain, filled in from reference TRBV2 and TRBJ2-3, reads EPEVTQTPSHQVTQMGQEVILRCVPISNHLYFYWYRQILGQKVEFLVSFYNNEISEKSEIFDDQFSVERPDGSNFTLKIRSTKLEDSAMYFCASSGQGDTQYFGPGTRLTVL.

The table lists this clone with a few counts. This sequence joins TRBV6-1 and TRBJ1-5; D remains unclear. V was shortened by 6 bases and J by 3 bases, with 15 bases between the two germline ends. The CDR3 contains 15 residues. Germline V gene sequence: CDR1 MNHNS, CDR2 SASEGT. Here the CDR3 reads CASRDGIWDNQPQHF. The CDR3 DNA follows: TGTGCCAGCAGGGACGGGATCTGGGACAATCAGCCCCAGCATTTT.

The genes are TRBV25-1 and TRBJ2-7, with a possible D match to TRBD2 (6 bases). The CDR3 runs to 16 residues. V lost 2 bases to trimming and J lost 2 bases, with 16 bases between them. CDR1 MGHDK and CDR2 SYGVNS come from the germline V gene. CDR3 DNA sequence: TGTGCCAGCAGTGAAGGCTTAGCGGAGCCCACCTACGAGCAGTACTTC. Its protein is CASSEGLAEPTYEQYF.

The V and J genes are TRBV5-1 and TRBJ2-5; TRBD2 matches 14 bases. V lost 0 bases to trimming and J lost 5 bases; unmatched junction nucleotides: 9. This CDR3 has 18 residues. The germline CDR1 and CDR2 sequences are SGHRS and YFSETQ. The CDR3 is CASSLGGTSGRGAETQYF. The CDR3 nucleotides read TGCGCCAGCAGCTTGGGGGGGACTAGCGGGAGAGGTGCGGAGACCCAGTACTTC. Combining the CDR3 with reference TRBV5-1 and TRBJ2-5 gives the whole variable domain KAGVTQTPRYLIKTRGQQVTLSCSPISGHRSVSWYQQTPGQGLQFLFEYFSETQRNKGNFPGRFSGRQFSNSRSEMNVSTLELGDSALYLCASSLGGTSGRGAETQYFGPGTRLLVL.

The CDR3 protein is CASSLGQGTVYGYTF. DNA for the CDR3: TGTGCCAGCAGCTTGGGACAGGGGACTGTCTATGGCTACACCTTC. This rearrangement joins TRBV5-6 to TRBJ1-2, with TRBD1 matching over 8 bases. The J segment lost 4 bases and the V segment lost 0 bases, leaving 5 bases of the junction unmatched. Looked up from germline, CDR1 is SGHDT and CDR2 is YYEEEE. The CDR3 loop spans 15 amino acids.

CDR3 DNA sequence: TGTGCCTGGGGGACAGGGGTACAGAACAATCAGCCCCAGCATTTT. It specifies CAWGTGVQNNQPQHF. The J gene is TRBJ1-5, the V gene TRBV30; 10 bases are shared with TRBD1. The CDR3 is 15 amino acids. Unmatched junction bases numbered 7, after V lost 5 bases and J lost 3 bases. Per the germline V gene, CDR1 is GTSNPN and CDR2 is SVGIG (reference sequence).

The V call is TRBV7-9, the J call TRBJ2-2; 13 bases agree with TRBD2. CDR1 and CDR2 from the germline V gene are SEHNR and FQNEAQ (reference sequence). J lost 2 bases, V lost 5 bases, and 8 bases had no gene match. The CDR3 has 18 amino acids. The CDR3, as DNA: TGTGCCAGCAGCCAGCCGGGACTAGCGGGATTAAACACCGGGGAGCTGTTTTTT. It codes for CASSQPGLAGLNTGELFF.

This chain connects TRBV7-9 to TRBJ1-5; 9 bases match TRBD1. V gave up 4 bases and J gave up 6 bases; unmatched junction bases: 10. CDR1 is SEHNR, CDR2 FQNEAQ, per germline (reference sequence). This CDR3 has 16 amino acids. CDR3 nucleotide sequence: TGTGCCAGCAGCTCATGGAGGACAGGGGAACCTCAGCCCCAGCATTTT. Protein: CASSSWRTGEPQPQHF.

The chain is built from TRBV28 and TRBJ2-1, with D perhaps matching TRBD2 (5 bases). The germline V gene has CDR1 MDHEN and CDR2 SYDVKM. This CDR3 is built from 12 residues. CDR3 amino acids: CGSSGSRTEQFF. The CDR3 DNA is TGTGGGTCATCTGGGAGTCGCACTGAGCAGTTCTTC.

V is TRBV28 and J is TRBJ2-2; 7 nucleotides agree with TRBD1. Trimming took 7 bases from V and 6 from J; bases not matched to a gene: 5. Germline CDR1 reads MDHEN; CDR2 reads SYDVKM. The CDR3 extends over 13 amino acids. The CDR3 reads CASTYRGPGELFF. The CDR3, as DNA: TGTGCCAGCACCTACAGGGGACCCGGGGAGCTGTTTTTT.

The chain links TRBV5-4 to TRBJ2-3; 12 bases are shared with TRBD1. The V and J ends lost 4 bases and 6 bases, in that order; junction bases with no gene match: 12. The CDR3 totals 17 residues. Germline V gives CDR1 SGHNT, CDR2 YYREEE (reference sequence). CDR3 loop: CASSRNSRDRGPDTQYF. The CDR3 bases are TGTGCCAGCAGCCGAAATTCCCGGGACAGGGGGCCGGATACGCAGTATTTT. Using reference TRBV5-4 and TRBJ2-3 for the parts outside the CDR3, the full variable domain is ETGVTQSPTHLIKTRGQQVTLRCSSQSGHNTVSWYQQALGQGPQFIFQYYREEENGRGNFPPRFSGLQFPNYSSELNVNALELDDSALYLCASSRNSRDRGPDTQYFGPGTRLTVL.

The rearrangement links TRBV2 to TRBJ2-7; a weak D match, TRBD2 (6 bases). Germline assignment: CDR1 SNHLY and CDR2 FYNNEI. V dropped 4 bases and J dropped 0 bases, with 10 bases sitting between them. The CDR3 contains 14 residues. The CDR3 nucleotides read TGTGCCAGCAGTGGACTAGGAAGCTCCTACGAGCAGTACTTC. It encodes CASSGLGSSYEQYF. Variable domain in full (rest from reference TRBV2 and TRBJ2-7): EPEVTQTPSHQVTQMGQEVILRCVPISNHLYFYWYRQILGQKVEFLVSFYNNEISEKSEIFDDQFSVERPDGSNFTLKIRSTKLEDSAMYFCASSGLGSSYEQYFGPGTRLTVT.

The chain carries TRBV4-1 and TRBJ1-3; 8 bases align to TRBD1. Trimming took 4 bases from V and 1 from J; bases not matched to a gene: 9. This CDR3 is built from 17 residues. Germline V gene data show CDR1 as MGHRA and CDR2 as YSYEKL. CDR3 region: CASSPAGQGASGNTIYF. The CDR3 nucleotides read TGCGCCAGCAGCCCCGCCGGGCAGGGGGCATCTGGAAACACCATATATTTT.

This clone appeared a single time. CDR3 sequence reads: CASTPTGNTEAFF. CDR3 bases: TGTGCCAGCACCCCAACAGGGAACACTGAAGCTTTCTTT. J is TRBJ1-1 and V is TRBV9; D is perhaps TRBD1 (5 bases). V was trimmed by 6 bases and J by 1 base, leaving 10 bases between them. The CDR3 spans 13 residues. CDR1 and CDR2 from the germline V gene are SGDLS and YYNGEE.

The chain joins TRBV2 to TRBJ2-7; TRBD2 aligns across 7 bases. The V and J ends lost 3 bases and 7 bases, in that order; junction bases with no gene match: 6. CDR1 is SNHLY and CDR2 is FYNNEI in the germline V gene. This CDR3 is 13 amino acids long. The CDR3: CASSEGTTGEQYF. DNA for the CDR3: TGTGCCAGCAGTGAGGGGACTACGGGGGAGCAGTACTTC. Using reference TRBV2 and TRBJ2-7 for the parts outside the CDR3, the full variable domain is EPEVTQTPSHQVTQMGQEVILRCVPISNHLYFYWYRQILGQKVEFLVSFYNNEISEKSEIFDDQFSVERPDGSNFTLKIRSTKLEDSAMYFCASSEGTTGEQYFGPGTRLTVT.

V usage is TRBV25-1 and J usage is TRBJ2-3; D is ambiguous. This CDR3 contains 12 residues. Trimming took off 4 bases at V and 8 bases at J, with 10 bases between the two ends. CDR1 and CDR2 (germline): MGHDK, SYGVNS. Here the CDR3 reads CASSALSFTQYF. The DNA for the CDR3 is TGTGCCAGCAGTGCCTTGTCCTTTACGCAGTATTTT.

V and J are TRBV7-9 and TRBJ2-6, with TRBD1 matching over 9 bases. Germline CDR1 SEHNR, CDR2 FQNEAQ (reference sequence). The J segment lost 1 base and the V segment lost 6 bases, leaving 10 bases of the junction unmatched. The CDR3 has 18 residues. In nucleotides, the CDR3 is TGTGCCAGCAGTTCGGACAGGGGTGCCAGATCTGGGGCCAACGTCCTGACTTTC. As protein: CASSSDRGARSGANVLTF.

The CDR3 DNA follows: TGTGCCAGCAGTCCATCAGGGGGCTCTGGAAACACCATATATTTT. Its protein product is CASSPSGGSGNTIYF. This chain connects TRBV28 to TRBJ1-3, with 7 bases lining up with TRBD1. Trimming at V came to 5 bases and at J to 0 bases, leaving 4 bases not matched to a gene. The CDR3 runs to 15 residues. CDR1 is MDHEN, CDR2 SYDVKM, per germline.

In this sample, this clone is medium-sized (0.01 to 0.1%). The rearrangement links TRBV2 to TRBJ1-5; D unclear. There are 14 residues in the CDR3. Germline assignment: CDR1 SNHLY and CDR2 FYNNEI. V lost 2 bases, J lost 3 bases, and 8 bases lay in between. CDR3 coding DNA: TGTGCCAGCAGTGAAATTTACTCCAATCAGCCCCAGCATTTT. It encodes CASSEIYSNQPQHF.

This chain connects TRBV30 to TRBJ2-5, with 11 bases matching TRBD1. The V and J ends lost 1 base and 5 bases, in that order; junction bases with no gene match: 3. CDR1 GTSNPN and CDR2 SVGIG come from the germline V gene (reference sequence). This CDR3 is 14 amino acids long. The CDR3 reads CAWSGGTGGETQYF. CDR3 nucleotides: TGTGCCTGGAGTGGAGGGACAGGGGGGGAGACCCAGTACTTC.

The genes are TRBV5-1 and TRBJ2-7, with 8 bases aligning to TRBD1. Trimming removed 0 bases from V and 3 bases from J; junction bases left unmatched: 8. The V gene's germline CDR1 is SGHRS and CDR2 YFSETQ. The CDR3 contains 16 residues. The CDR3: CASSLGLGTGDYEQYF. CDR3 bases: TGCGCCAGCAGCTTGGGTCTTGGGACAGGAGACTACGAGCAGTACTTC.

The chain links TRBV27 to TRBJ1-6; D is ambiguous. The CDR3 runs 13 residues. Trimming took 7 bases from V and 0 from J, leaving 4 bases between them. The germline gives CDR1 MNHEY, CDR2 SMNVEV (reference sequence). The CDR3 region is CASISSYNSPLHF. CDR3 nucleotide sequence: TGTGCCAGCATCAGCTCCTATAATTCACCCCTCCACTTT.

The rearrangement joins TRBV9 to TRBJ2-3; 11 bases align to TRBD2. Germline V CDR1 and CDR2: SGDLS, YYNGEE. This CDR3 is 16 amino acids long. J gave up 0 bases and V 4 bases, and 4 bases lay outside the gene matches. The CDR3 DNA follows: TGTGCCAGCAGCTTGGGACTAGCGGCTAGCACAGATACGCAGTATTTT. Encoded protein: CASSLGLAASTDTQYF.

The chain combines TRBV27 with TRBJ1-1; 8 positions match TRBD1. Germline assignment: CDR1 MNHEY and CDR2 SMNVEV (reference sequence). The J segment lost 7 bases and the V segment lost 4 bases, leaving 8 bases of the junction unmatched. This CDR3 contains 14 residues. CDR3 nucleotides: TGTGCCAGCAGTTCTTGGACAGGGTCGATTGAAGCTTTCTTT. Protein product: CASSSWTGSIEAFF.